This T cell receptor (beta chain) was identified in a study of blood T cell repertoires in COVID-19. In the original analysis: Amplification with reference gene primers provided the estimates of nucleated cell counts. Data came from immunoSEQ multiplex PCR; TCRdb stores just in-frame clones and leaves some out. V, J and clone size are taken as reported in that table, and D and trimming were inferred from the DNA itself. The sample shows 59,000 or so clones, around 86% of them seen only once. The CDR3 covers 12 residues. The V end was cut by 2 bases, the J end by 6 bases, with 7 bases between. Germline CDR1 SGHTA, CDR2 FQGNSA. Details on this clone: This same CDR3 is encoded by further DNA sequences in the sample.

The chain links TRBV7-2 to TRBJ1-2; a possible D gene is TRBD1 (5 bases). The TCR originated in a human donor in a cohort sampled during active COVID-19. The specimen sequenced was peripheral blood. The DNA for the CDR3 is TGTGCCAGCAGCTTAAAAGGGGATGGCTACACCTTC. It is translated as CASSLKGDGYTF.